What follows are 25 T cell receptor beta chains derived from one specimen sequenced in a study of T-cell memory formation after mild COVID-19 (dated by TCRdb to the early 2020s). The library was prepared using 5' RACE. Sequenced using an Illumina NovaSeq 6000. TCRdb took the public reads, trimmed them with fastp at Q25, ran MiXCR for clone calling and kept in-frame beta chains. Rows with a matching CDR3 protein are joined into one entry that keeps the most common DNA and genes. The sample table records about 210,000 distinct CDR3 sequences; 27% of these occur just once. The top ten hold around 10% of the sample. Sequences were obtained from PBMCs or a T cell subset sorted from them (not recorded which). The source is an adult woman who had mild COVID-19 (a few samples of this study predate the infection). The sample titles of this study are shuffled in the database, so cell type and time point are left out; the donor was told from shared clones.

This chain links TRBV12-3 or TRBV12-4 with TRBJ2-6, with TRBD1 matching 7 bases. With V trimmed by 3 bases and J by 0 bases, 5 bases remained unmatched. This CDR3 is built from 17 residues. The CDR3, as DNA: TGTGCCAGCAGTTTCACCCGGGACAGCTCTGGGGCCAACGTCCTGACTTTC. Amino acid sequence: CASSFTRDSSGANVLTF.

The chain recombines TRBV7-8 with TRBJ2-7; 8 bases map to TRBD2. The CDR3 contains 15 residues. V lost 2 bases to trimming and J lost 0 bases; unmatched junction nucleotides: 3. The germline V gene has CDR1 SGHVS and CDR2 FQNEAQ. CDR3 loop: CASSLRAGGSYEQYF. As DNA, the CDR3 is TGTGCCAGCAGCTTAAGGGCGGGGGGCTCCTACGAGCAGTACTTC.

V and J are TRBV5-1 and TRBJ2-5; 8 nucleotides match TRBD2. Per the germline V gene, CDR1 is SGHRS and CDR2 is YFSETQ. Trimming took 1 base from V and 5 from J; bases not matched to a gene: 7. This CDR3 is 15 amino acids long. The CDR3 nucleotides read TGCGCCAGCAGCTTGCGGGGGGGAATGGATGAGACCCAGTACTTC. It translates to CASSLRGGMDETQYF.

This clonotype has a handful of counts. V usage is TRBV5-1 and J usage is TRBJ2-1, with TRBD1 matching 8 bases. CDR3 length equals 15 residues. V shed 0 bases, J shed 8 bases, and the junction held 7 bases outside the gene matches. Germline loops: CDR1 SGHRS, CDR2 YFSETQ. CDR3 in amino acids: CASSLVGQGVDEQFF. The DNA of the CDR3 is TGCGCCAGCAGCTTGGTAGGACAGGGTGTCGATGAGCAGTTCTTC. Drawing the rest from reference TRBV5-1 and TRBJ2-1, the complete variable domain is KAGVTQTPRYLIKTRGQQVTLSCSPISGHRSVSWYQQTPGQGLQFLFEYFSETQRNKGNFPGRFSGRQFSNSRSEMNVSTLELGDSALYLCASSLVGQGVDEQFFGPGTRLTVL.

The sample holds a few counts of this clonotype. The V gene is TRBV27, the J gene TRBJ1-1; D gene ambiguous. This CDR3 region has 14 residues. V shed 0 bases and J shed 7 bases, with 12 bases lying between them. Germline V gene lookup returns CDR1 MNHEY and CDR2 SMNVEV (reference sequence). CDR3 amino acids: CASSLSRQSLEAFF. The CDR3 nucleotides read TGTGCCAGCAGTTTATCAAGGCAGTCACTTGAAGCTTTCTTT.

The chain couples TRBV7-9 to TRBJ1-2, with D perhaps TRBD1 (5 bases). V was cut by 5 bases and J by 4 bases, with 17 bases left in between. The CDR3 sequence is 15 residues long. Germline values: CDR1 SEHNR, CDR2 FQNEAQ (reference sequence). Here the CDR3 reads CASSPSSTVFYGYTF. CDR3 bases: TGTGCCAGCAGCCCCTCCTCGACAGTCTTCTATGGCTACACCTTC.

The chain employs TRBV12-3 or TRBV12-4 and TRBJ2-3; D is possibly TRBD1 (5 bases). V lost 9 bases to trimming and J lost 3 bases, with 16 bases between them. CDR3 length equals 14 residues. The CDR3, as DNA: TGTGCCAGGACCTGGGGCAGGAGAACAGATACGCAGTATTTT. Encoded protein: CARTWGRRTDTQYF.

This chain connects TRBV24-1 to TRBJ1-5; 10 bases are shared with TRBD1. With 3 bases clipped from V and 0 bases from J, the junction kept 4 bases outside the gene matches. Germline V gene sequence: CDR1 KGHDR, CDR2 SFDVKD. The CDR3 consists of 17 residues. The CDR3 bases are TGTGCCACCAGTGATGGGACAGGGGAGGTTAGCAATCAGCCCCAGCATTTT. Its protein is CATSDGTGEVSNQPQHF.

V is TRBV7-3 and J is TRBJ2-1; no clear D gene. Germline CDR1 SGHTA, CDR2 FQGTGA. This CDR3 has 14 residues. Between the trimmed V and J ends, which lost 5 bases and 10 bases, there was a span of 18 bases. The DNA of the CDR3 is TGTGCCAGCAGCCCCCGGGCAGGCTTCGGGGAGCAGTTCTTC. Translation: CASSPRAGFGEQFF.

This clonotype has a handful of counts. The rearrangement links TRBV20-1 to TRBJ2-7; 11 positions match TRBD2. The CDR3 spans 14 residues. Looked up from germline, CDR1 is DFQATT and CDR2 is SNEGSKA (reference sequence). J gave up 4 bases and V 1 base, and 3 bases lay outside the gene matches. CDR3 protein: CSARATSGDYEQYF. The DNA of the CDR3 is TGCAGTGCTAGAGCGACTAGCGGGGATTACGAGCAGTACTTC.

In nucleotides, the CDR3 is TGTGCCAGCAGTTCGCTCGGTGAAGGCTACACCTTC. This gives the protein CASSSLGEGYTF. The chain couples TRBV27 to TRBJ1-2; D is unclear. The CDR3 totals 12 residues. The germline V gene encodes CDR1 MNHEY and CDR2 SMNVEV (reference sequence). The ends were cut back, 4 bases at V and 8 bases at J, with 11 bases in the middle.

This clonotype was seen only a few times. The chain is built from TRBV7-2 and TRBJ2-1, with D possibly matching TRBD2 (6 bases). Germline V CDR1 and CDR2: SGHTA, FQGNSA. Trimming pared 5 bases from V and 5 bases from J, leaving 22 bases between. This CDR3 spans 17 amino acids. In DNA, the CDR3 is TGTGCCAGCAGCCGCCACCAAACGCGACTAGTCGACAATGAGCAGTTCTTC. Its protein is CASSRHQTRLVDNEQFF.

The chain combines TRBV29-1 with TRBJ1-2; D is perhaps TRBD1 (6 bases). The V gene's germline CDR1 is SQVTM and CDR2 ANQGSEA. The ends were cut back, 4 bases at V and 4 bases at J, with 13 bases in the middle. This CDR3 has 13 amino acids. The CDR3 sequence is CSVAGANGYGYTF. CDR3 nucleotide sequence: TGCAGCGTTGCAGGGGCGAACGGCTATGGCTACACCTTC.

This clonotype came up a few times. This rearrangement joins TRBV20-1 to TRBJ2-1; 9 nucleotides line up with TRBD2. J gave up 9 bases and V 3 bases, and 6 bases lay outside the gene matches. The V gene's germline CDR1 is DFQATT and CDR2 SNEGSKA (reference sequence). The CDR3 consists of 13 residues. In nucleotides, the CDR3 is TGCAGTGCTAGTGTAGCGGGAGCGGGTGAGCAGTTCTTC. Amino acid sequence: CSASVAGAGEQFF.

This rearrangement joins TRBV6-5 to TRBJ2-5, with D uncertain. V dropped 5 bases and J dropped 3 bases, with 10 bases sitting between them. The CDR3 loop spans 13 amino acids. Per germline, CDR1 MNHEY and CDR2 SVGAGI. The CDR3 reads CASSRSTEETQYF. Written as DNA, the CDR3 is TGTGCCAGCAGTAGGAGTACCGAAGAGACCCAGTACTTC.

V and J are TRBV3-1 and TRBJ2-2; 10 nucleotides match TRBD2. CDR3 length: 16 residues. Per germline, CDR1 LGHDT and CDR2 YNNKEL (reference sequence). The ends lost 4 bases at V and 4 bases at J; junction bases unmatched: 6. This chain's CDR3 is CASSPLAGSGTGELFF. The DNA for the CDR3 is TGTGCCAGCAGCCCACTAGCGGGATCGGGCACCGGGGAGCTGTTTTTT.

There are a few counts of this clonotype. This rearrangement joins TRBV20-1 to TRBJ1-3; no reliable D call. V gave up 0 bases and J gave up 0 bases, with 6 bases separating them. The CDR3 covers 14 residues. Germline V lookup: CDR1 DFQATT, CDR2 SNEGSKA (reference sequence). CDR3 nucleotide sequence: TGCAGTGCTAGAGAAGGCCCCTCTGGAAACACCATATATTTT. As protein: CSAREGPSGNTIYF.

The gene calls are TRBV12-5 and TRBJ2-1, with a weak D call TRBD2 (5 bases). CDR1 and CDR2 (germline): LGHNT, FRNRAP. Trimming stripped 9 bases from V and 1 base from J, with 16 bases between. The CDR3 covers 15 residues. The CDR3 is CASSLEGTSYNEQFF. Written as DNA, the CDR3 is TGTGCTAGCTCACTAGAGGGTACTTCCTACAATGAGCAGTTCTTC. Full variable domain (outside the CDR3, taken from reference TRBV12-5 and TRBJ2-1): DARVTQTPRHKVTEMGQEVTMRCQPILGHNTVFWYRQTMMQGLELLAYFRNRAPLDDSGMPKDRFSAEMPDATLATLKIQPSEPRDSAVYFCASSLEGTSYNEQFFGPGTRLTVL.

This clonotype was picked up many times. The genes are TRBV5-1 and TRBJ2-1, with D tentatively TRBD1 (5 bases). Trimming cost V 0 bases and J 5 bases, with 9 bases left between them. Germline V gene data show CDR1 as SGHRS and CDR2 as YFSETQ. This CDR3 is 14 amino acids long. The chain's CDR3 is CASSLGGADNEQFF. The CDR3 nucleotides are TGCGCCAGCAGCTTGGGGGGCGCCGACAATGAGCAGTTCTTC.

The genes are TRBV18 and TRBJ1-5; D gene unclear. CDR3 length: 16 residues. CDR1 is KGHSH, CDR2 LQKENI, per germline. The germline V and J ends were trimmed by 5 bases and 3 bases, with 17 bases remaining between them. CDR3 in amino acids: CASSNEAGPINQPQHF. For the CDR3, the DNA is TGTGCCAGCTCAAATGAGGCCGGACCGATCAATCAGCCCCAGCATTTT.

The chain carries TRBV18 and TRBJ1-1; possible D gene TRBD1, 5 bases. The germline V gene encodes CDR1 KGHSH and CDR2 LQKENI. V lost 2 bases and J 6 bases, leaving 22 bases between the germline ends. The CDR3 runs to 17 residues. The CDR3 spells CASSPVGGTNILAEAFF. CDR3 nucleotides: TGTGCCAGCTCACCAGTTGGAGGGACTAACATTTTGGCTGAAGCTTTCTTT.

The CDR3 region is CAWTQGVDTGELFF. Here the CDR3 DNA reads TGTGCCTGGACTCAGGGGGTGGACACCGGGGAGCTGTTTTTT. V usage is TRBV30 and J usage is TRBJ2-2; TRBD1 agrees at 7 bases. The CDR3 length is 14 residues. Germline V gene sequence: CDR1 GTSNPN, CDR2 SVGIG (reference sequence). The trim removed 4 bases at V and 3 bases at J, leaving 5 bases unmatched.

A single count supports this clonotype. V gene TRBV6-5 combines with J gene TRBJ2-7; possible D gene TRBD1, 7 bases. Germline V gives CDR1 MNHEY, CDR2 SVGAGI. The CDR3 contains 16 residues. V lost 5 bases to trimming and J lost 4 bases, with 21 bases between them. CDR3 loop: CASSLGTAGKWYEQYF. The CDR3 region has the DNA TGTGCCAGCAGTCTCGGGACAGCGGGCAAGTGGTACGAGCAGTACTTC.

The chain is built from TRBV4-2 and TRBJ2-3, with D unresolved. The length of the CDR3 is 15 residues. Trimming took 1 base from V and 5 from J, leaving 13 bases between them. Germline V CDR1 and CDR2: LGHNA, YNFKEQ. The CDR3 region is CASSQVTADQDTQYF. As DNA, the CDR3 is TGTGCCAGCAGCCAAGTTACGGCAGACCAAGATACGCAGTATTTT.

In this sample, this clonotype turned up a few times. The V call is TRBV5-1, the J call TRBJ1-2; 7 nucleotides line up with TRBD1. J lost 8 bases, V lost 2 bases, and 6 bases had no gene match. CDR1 is SGHRS and CDR2 is YFSETQ in the germline V gene. The CDR3 totals 13 residues. In DNA form, the CDR3 reads TGCGCCAGCAGCTTCTTCGACAGGGACGGCTACACCTTC. Its protein product is CASSFFDRDGYTF.